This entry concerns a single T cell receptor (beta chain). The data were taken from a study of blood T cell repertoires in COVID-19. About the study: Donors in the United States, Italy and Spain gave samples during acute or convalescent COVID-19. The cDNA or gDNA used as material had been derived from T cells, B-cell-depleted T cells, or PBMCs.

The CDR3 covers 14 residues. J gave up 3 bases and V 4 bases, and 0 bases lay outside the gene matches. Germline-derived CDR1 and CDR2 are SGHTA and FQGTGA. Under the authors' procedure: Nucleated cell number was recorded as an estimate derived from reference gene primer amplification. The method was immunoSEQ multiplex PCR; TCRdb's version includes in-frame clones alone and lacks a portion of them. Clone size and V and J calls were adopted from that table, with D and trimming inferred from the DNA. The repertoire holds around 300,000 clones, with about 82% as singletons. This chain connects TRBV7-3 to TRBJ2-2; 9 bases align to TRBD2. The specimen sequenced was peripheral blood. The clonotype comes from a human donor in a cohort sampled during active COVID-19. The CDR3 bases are TGTGCCAGCAGCTCTAGCGGGGACACCGGGGAGCTGTTTTTT. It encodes CASSSSGDTGELFF. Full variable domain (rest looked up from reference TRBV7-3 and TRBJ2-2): GAGVSQTPSNKVTEKGKYVELRCDPISGHTALYWYRQSLGQGPEFLIYFQGTGAADDSGLPNDRFFAVRPEGSVSTLKIQRTERGDSAVYLCASSSSGDTGELFFGEGSRLTVL.